The source of this T cell receptor beta chain is a study of CD8 T cells in ankylosing spondylitis. Whole-study results and caveats: Earlier studies detected some motif variants in reactive arthritis synovial fluid and blood. Within matched ankylosing spondylitis synovial fluid, disease-linked clones were reportedly significantly enriched. There was a TCR beta motif, made of several highly homologous variants, that appeared characteristic of ankylosing spondylitis blood.

This clonotype was detected a few times. The antigen is undetermined. CDR3 length equals 13 residues. CDR1 MNHNS and CDR2 SASEGT come from the germline V gene. Trimming stripped 2 bases from V and 1 base from J, with 6 bases between. TCRdb called the 5' RACE reads again in MiXCR, with one record for every CDR3 protein. This sample has about 340,000 distinct CDR3 sequences, with roughly 8% found just once. The TCR was taken from a male donor with ankylosing spondylitis. The rearrangement links TRBV6-1 to TRBJ2-7; no clear D. Sequencing input: blood, either unsorted or a sorted T cell fraction (not recorded which). The CDR3 reads CASSERVSYEQYF. CDR3 DNA sequence: TGTGCCAGCAGTGAAAGGGTTTCCTACGAGCAGTACTTC.